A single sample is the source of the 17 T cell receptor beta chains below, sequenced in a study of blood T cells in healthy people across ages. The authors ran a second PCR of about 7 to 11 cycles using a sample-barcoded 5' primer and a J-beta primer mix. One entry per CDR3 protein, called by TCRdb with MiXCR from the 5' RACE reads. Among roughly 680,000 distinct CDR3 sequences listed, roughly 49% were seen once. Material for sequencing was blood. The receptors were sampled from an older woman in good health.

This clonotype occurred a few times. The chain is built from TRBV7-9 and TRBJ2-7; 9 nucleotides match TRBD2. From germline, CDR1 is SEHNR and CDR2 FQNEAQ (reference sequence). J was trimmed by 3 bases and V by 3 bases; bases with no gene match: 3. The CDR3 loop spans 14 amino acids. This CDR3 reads CASSLSGRLYEQYF. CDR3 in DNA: TGTGCCAGCAGCTTGAGCGGGAGGCTCTACGAGCAGTACTTC.

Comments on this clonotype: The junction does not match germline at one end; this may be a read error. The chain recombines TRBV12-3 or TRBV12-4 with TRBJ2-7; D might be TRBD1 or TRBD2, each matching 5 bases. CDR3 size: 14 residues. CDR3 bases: TGTGCCGGCAGCCCGGGACGGTCCCCTTACGAGCAGTACTTC. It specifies CAGSPGRSPYEQYF.

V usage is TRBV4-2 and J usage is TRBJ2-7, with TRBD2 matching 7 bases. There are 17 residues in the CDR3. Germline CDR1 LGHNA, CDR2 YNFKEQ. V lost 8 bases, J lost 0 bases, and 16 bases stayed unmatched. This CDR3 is CASGRTTSTSSSYEQYF. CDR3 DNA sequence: TGTGCCAGCGGCAGAACGACTAGCACCAGTAGCTCCTACGAGCAGTACTTC.

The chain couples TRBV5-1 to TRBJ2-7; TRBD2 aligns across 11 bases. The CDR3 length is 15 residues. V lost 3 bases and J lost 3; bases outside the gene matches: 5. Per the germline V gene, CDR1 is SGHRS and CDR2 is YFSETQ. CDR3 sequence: CASSSAGTSGYEQYF. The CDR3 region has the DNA TGCGCCAGCAGCTCAGCCGGGACTAGCGGCTACGAGCAGTACTTC.

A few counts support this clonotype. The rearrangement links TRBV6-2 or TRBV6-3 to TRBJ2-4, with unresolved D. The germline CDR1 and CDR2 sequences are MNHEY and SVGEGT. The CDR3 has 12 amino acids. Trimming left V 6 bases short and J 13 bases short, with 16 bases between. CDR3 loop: CASSLNRQGQYF. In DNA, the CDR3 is TGTGCCAGCAGCTTGAACCGCCAAGGGCAGTACTTC.

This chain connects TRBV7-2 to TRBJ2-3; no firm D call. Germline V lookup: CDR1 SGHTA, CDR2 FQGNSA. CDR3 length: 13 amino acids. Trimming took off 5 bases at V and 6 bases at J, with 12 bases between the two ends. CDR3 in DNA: TGTGCCAGCAGCGTAGTGAGTTGGGATACGCAGTATTTT. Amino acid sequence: CASSVVSWDTQYF.

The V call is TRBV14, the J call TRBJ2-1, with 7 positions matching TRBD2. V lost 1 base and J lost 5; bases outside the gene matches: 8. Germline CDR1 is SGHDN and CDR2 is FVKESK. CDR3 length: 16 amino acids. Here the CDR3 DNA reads TGTGCCAGCAGCCAAGTAATCTCCCTAGCGGACAATGAGCAGTTCTTC. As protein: CASSQVISLADNEQFF.

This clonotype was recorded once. The chain's CDR3 is CASSLGGTVMTNEQFF. CDR3 nucleotides: TGTGCCAGCAGCTTAGGGGGGACAGTCATGACTAATGAGCAGTTCTTC. The chain has TRBV7-3 and TRBJ2-1; D is possibly TRBD1 (7 bases). Germline-derived CDR1 and CDR2 are SGHTA and FQGTGA. The V end lost 2 bases, the J end lost 7 bases, and 18 bases lay between the germline ends. The CDR3 has 16 amino acids.

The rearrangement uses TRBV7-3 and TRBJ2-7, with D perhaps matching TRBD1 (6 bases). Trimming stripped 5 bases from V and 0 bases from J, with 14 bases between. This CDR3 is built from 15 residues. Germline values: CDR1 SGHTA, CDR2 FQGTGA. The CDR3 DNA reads TGTGCCAGCAGCCCAACAGGGAGTCCCTCCTACGAGCAGTACTTC. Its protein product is CASSPTGSPSYEQYF.

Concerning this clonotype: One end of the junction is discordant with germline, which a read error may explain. CDR3 loop: CSVEEAAGQVYEQYF. The CDR3 DNA is TGCAGCGTCGAAGAGGCGGCCGGTCAGGTCTACGAGCAGTACTTC. The V and J genes are TRBV29-1 and TRBJ2-5; D unclear. The end of the DNA fits TRBJ2-7 better, so the J call may be wrong. The CDR3 runs to 15 residues. CDR1 is SQVTM, CDR2 ANQGSEA, per germline.

The DNA of the CDR3 is TGCAGCGGTGTGGACAGGGACACTGAAGCTTTCTTT. Amino acids: CSGVDRDTEAFF. V usage is TRBV29-1 and J usage is TRBJ1-1, with TRBD1 matching 8 bases. Germline V lookup: CDR1 SQVTM, CDR2 ANQGSEA. The CDR3 has 12 residues. V lost 7 bases, J lost 3 bases, and 4 bases stayed unmatched.

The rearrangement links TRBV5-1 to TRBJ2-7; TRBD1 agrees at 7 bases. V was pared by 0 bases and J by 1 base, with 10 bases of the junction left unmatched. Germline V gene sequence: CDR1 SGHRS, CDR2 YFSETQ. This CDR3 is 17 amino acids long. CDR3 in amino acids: CASSLEGTEGRSYEQYF. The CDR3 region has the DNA TGCGCCAGCAGCTTGGAAGGGACAGAGGGAAGGTCCTACGAGCAGTACTTC.

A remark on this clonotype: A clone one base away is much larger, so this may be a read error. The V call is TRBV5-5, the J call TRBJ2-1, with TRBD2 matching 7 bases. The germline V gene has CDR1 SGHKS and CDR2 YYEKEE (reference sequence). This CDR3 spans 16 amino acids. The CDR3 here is CASSSIRLAVYNERFF. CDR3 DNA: TGTGCCAGCAGCTCAATCCGGCTAGCGGTTTACAATGAGCGGTTCTTC.

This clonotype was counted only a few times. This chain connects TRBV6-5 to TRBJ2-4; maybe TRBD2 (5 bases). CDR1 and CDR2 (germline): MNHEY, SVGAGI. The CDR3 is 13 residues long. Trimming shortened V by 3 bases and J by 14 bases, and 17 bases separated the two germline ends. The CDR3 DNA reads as TGTGCCAGCAGTTATTCCGGGAAACACTTGGAGTACTTC. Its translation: CASSYSGKHLEYF.

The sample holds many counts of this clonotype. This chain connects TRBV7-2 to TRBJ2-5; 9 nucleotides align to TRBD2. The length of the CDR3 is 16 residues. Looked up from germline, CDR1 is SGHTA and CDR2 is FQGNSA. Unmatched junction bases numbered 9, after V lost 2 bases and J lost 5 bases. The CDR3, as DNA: TGTGCCAGCAGCTTAAATTTTGGGCGGGGGGGGGAGACCCAGTACTTC. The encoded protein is CASSLNFGRGGETQYF.

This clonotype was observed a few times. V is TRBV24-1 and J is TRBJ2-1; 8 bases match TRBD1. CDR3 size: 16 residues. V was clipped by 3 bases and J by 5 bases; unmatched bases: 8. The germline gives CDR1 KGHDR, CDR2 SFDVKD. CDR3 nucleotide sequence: TGTGCCACCAGTGATCCATCACCGGGACAGGACAATGAGCAGTTCTTC. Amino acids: CATSDPSPGQDNEQFF.

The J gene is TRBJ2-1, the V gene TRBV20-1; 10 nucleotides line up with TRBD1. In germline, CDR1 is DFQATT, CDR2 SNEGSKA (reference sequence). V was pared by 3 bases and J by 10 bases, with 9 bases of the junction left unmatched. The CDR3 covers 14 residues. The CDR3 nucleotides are TGCAGTGCTAGTGATGACAGGGGGCAGAGGGAGCAGTTCTTC. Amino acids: CSASDDRGQREQFF.